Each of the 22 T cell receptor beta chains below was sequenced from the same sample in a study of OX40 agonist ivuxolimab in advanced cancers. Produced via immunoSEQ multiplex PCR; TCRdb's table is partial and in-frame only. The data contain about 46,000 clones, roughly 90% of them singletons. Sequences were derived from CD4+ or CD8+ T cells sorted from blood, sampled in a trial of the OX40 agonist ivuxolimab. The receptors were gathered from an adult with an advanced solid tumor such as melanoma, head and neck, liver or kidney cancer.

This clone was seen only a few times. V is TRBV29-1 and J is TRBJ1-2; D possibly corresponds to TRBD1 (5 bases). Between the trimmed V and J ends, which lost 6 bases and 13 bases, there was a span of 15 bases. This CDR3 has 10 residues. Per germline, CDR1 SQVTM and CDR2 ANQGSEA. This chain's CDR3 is CSVLEGQGTF. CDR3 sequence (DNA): TGCAGCGTCCTTGAGGGGCAGGGCACCTTC.

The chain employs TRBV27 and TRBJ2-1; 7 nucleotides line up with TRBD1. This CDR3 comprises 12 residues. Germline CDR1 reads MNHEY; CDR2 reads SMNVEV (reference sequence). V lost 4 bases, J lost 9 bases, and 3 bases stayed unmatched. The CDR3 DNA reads TGTGCCAGCAGTTATACAGGGGTTGAGCAGTTCTTC. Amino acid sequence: CASSYTGVEQFF.

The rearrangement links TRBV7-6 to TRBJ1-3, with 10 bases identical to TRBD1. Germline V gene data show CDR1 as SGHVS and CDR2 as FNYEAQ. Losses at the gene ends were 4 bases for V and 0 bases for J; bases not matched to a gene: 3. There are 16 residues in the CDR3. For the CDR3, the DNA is TGTGCCAGCAGCTCGCGGACAGGGGGCTCTGGAAACACCATATATTTT. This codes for CASSSRTGGSGNTIYF. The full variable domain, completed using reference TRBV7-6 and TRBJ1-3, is GAGVSQSPRYKVTKRGQDVALRCDPISGHVSLYWYRQALGQGPEFLTYFNYEAQQDKSGLPNDRFSAERPEGSISTLTIQRTEQRDSAMYRCASSSRTGGSGNTIYFGEGSWLTVV.

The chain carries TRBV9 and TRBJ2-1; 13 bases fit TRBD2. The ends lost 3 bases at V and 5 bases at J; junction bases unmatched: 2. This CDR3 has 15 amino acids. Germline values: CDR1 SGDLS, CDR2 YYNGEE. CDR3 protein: CASSAGLAGDNEQFF. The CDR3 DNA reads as TGTGCCAGCAGCGCTGGACTAGCGGGAGACAATGAGCAGTTCTTC.

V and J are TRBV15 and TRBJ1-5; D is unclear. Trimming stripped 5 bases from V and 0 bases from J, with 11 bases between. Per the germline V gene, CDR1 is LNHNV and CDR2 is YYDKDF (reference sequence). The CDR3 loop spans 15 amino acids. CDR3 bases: TGTGCCACCAGCGGCGACGGAAATAGCAATCAGCCCCAGCATTTT. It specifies CATSGDGNSNQPQHF.

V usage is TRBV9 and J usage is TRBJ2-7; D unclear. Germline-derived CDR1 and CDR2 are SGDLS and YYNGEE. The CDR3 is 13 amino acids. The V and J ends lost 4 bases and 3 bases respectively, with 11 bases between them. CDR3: CASSSRTDYEQYF. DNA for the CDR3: TGTGCCAGCAGCTCACGGACGGACTACGAGCAGTACTTC.

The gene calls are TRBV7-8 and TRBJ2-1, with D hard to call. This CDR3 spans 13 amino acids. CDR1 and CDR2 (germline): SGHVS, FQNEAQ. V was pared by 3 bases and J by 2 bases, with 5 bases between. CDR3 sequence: CASSFTAYNEQFF. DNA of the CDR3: TGTGCCAGCAGCTTTACAGCCTACAATGAGCAGTTCTTC.

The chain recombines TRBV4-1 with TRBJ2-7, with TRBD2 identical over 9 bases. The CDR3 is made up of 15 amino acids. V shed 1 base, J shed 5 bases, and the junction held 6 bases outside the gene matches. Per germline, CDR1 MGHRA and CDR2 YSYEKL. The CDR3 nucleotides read TGCGCCAGCAGCCAAGCAGCGGGAGGAATCCACGAGCAGTACTTC. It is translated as CASSQAAGGIHEQYF.

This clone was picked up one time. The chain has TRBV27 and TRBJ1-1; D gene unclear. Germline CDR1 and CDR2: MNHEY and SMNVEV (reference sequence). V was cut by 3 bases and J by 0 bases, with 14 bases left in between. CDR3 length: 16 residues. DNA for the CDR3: TGTGCCAGCAGTTTGGGGTTACCCCACATGAACACTGAAGCTTTCTTT. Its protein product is CASSLGLPHMNTEAFF.

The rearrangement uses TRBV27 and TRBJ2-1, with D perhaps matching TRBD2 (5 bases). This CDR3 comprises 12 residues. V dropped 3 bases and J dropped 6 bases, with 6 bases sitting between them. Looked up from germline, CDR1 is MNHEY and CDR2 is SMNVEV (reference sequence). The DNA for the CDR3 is TGTGCCAGCAGTTTCAGCGGCAATGAGCAGTTCTTC. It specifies CASSFSGNEQFF.

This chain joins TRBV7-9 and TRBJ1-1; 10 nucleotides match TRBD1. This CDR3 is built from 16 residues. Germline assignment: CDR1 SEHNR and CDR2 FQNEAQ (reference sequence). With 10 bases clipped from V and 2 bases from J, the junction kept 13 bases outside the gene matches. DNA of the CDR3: TGTGCCACAAGTTCCCGAGACAGGGGGCTCAACACTGAAGCTTTCTTT. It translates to CATSSRDRGLNTEAFF. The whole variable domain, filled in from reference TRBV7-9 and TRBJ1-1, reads DTGVSQNPRHKITKRGQNVTFRCDPISEHNRLYWYRQTLGQGPEFLTYFQNEAQLEKSRLLSDRFSAERPKGSFSTLEIQRTEQGDSAMYLCATSSRDRGLNTEAFFGQGTRLTVV.

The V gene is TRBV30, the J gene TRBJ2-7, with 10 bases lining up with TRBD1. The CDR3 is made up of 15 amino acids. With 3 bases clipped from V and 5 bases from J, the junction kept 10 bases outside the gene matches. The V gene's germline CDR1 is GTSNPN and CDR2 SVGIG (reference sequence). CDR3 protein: CAWSDDPTGGHEQYF. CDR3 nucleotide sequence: TGTGCCTGGAGCGATGACCCGACAGGGGGCCACGAGCAGTACTTC.

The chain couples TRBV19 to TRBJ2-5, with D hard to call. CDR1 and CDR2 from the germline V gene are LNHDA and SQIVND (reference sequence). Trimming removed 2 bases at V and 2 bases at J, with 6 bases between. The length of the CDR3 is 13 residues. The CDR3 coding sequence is TGTGCCAGTAGTATAACCGGGCAAGAGACCCAGTACTTC. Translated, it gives CASSITGQETQYF.

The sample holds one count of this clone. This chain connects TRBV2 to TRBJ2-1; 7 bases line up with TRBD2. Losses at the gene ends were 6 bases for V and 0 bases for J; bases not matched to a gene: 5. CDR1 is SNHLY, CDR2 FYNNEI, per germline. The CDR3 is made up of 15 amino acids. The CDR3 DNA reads TGTGCCAGCAGGCTAGCGGAAAGCTCCTACAATGAGCAGTTCTTC. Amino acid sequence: CASRLAESSYNEQFF.

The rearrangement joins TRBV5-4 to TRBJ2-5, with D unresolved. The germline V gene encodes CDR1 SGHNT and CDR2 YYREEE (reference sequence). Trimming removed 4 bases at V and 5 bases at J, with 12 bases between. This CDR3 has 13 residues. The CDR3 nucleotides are TGTGCCAGCAGCCATGAACCCGGGGAGACCCAGTACTTC. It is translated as CASSHEPGETQYF.

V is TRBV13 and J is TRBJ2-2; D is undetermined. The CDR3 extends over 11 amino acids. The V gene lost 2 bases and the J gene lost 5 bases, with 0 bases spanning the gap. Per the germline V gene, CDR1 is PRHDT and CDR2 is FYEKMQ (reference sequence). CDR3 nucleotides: TGTGCCAGCAGCTTAACCGGGGAGCTGTTTTTT. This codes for CASSLTGELFF.

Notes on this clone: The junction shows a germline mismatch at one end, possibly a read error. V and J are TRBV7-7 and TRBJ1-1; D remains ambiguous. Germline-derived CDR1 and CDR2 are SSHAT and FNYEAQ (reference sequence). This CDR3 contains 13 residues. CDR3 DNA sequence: TGTGCTAGCAGCGAAGACAAGAACACTGAAGCTTTCTTT. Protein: CASSEDKNTEAFF.

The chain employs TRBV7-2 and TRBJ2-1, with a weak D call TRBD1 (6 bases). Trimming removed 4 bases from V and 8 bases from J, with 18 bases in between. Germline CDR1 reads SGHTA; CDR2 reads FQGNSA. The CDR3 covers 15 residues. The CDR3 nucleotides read TGTGCCAGCAGCTCACAGGGATCGGGGTGGGATGAGCAGTTCTTC. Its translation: CASSSQGSGWDEQFF.

This CDR3 is CSVESGVRPHQETQYF. The CDR3, as DNA: TGCAGCGTTGAAAGTGGTGTCCGTCCGCACCAAGAGACCCAGTACTTC. V usage is TRBV29-1 and J usage is TRBJ2-5; D is undetermined. The length of the CDR3 is 16 residues. The germline CDR1 and CDR2 sequences are SQVTM and ANQGSEA. V lost 2 bases and J 0 bases, leaving 16 bases between the germline ends.

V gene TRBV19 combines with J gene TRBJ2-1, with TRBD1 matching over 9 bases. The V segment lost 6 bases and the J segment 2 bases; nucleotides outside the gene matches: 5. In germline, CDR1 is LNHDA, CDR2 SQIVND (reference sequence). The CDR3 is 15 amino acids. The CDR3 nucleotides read TGTGCCAGTAGCCCGGACAGGGGACCCTACAATGAGCAGTTCTTC. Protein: CASSPDRGPYNEQFF.

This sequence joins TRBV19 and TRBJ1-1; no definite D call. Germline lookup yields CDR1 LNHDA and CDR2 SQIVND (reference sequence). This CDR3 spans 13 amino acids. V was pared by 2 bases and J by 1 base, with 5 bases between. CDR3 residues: CASSISGNTEAFF. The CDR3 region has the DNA TGTGCCAGTAGTATATCAGGGAACACTGAAGCTTTCTTT.

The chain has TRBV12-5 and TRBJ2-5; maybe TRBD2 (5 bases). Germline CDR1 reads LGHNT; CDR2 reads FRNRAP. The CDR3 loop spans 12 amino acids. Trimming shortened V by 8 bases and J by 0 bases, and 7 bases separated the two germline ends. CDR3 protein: CASTRDQETQYF. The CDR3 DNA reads TGTGCTAGTACTAGGGACCAAGAGACCCAGTACTTC.